The next 9 T cell receptor beta chains were all read from a single sample in a study of shared clonotypes between healthy human individuals. Generated by immunoSEQ multiplex PCR, the TCRdb table keeps only in-frame clones and is missing some. Among 1.4 million or so clones, 98% to 99% were seen once, and the ten largest hold around 0.33%. Sequencing was carried out using naive CD4+ T cells sorted from blood. The subset is: CD45RA+ positively selected. The receptors come from a man younger than 40 in good health.

V and J are TRBV5-4 and TRBJ2-1; no reliable D call. The CDR3 consists of 14 residues. Germline V lookup: CDR1 SGHNT, CDR2 YYREEE (reference sequence). V lost 2 bases and J 4 bases, leaving 10 bases between the germline ends. CDR3 protein: CASSFGDRYNEQFF. The CDR3 nucleotides read TGTGCCAGCAGCTTTGGAGACCGGTACAATGAGCAGTTCTTC.

CDR3 DNA: TGTGCCAGCAGCCATCCCCGGGACTGGTCCTACAATGAGCAGTTCTTC. This translates into CASSHPRDWSYNEQFF. The rearrangement uses TRBV4-2 and TRBJ2-1; D perhaps matches TRBD2 (6 bases). Germline V gives CDR1 LGHNA, CDR2 YNFKEQ. Trimming cost V 3 bases and J 1 base, with 13 bases left between them. CDR3 length equals 16 residues.

The chain joins TRBV2 to TRBJ2-1; D not certain. V gave up 3 bases and J gave up 9 bases, with 9 bases separating them. Per germline, CDR1 SNHLY and CDR2 FYNNEI. This CDR3 region has 12 residues. Here the CDR3 reads CASSDEGPEQFF. Here the CDR3 DNA reads TGTGCCAGCAGTGACGAAGGTCCTGAGCAGTTCTTC.

The table lists this clone with a count of one. The V call is TRBV14, the J call TRBJ2-3; 9 nucleotides agree with TRBD2. Germline loops: CDR1 SGHDN, CDR2 FVKESK. Unmatched junction bases numbered 15, after V lost 4 bases and J lost 4 bases. The CDR3 totals 18 residues. CDR3 DNA: TGTGCCAGCAGCCTTCCTACGCGGGAGGGAATACTAGCAGATACGCAGTATTTT. Translation gives CASSLPTREGILADTQYF.

The chain uses TRBV5-4 and TRBJ2-7; 7 bases line up with TRBD1. J was trimmed by 0 bases and V by 4 bases; bases with no gene match: 4. Germline-derived CDR1 and CDR2 are SGHNT and YYREEE (reference sequence). The CDR3 covers 14 residues. The CDR3 DNA is TGTGCCAGCAGCGTAGACAGGGCCTCCTACGAGCAGTACTTC. This translates into CASSVDRASYEQYF.

This rearrangement joins TRBV29-1 to TRBJ2-7, with 14 bases lining up with TRBD2. The trim removed 6 bases at V and 2 bases at J, leaving 9 bases unmatched. Looked up from germline, CDR1 is SQVTM and CDR2 is ANQGSEA. The CDR3 loop spans 16 amino acids. The chain's CDR3 is CSVLGGTSGSPYEQYF. DNA for the CDR3: TGCAGCGTCCTCGGCGGGACTAGCGGGAGTCCCTACGAGCAGTACTTC.

The V and J genes are TRBV5-1 and TRBJ2-1; D may be TRBD2 (5 bases). This CDR3 region has 13 residues. Germline V gene sequence: CDR1 SGHRS, CDR2 YFSETQ. The V end was cut by 2 bases, the J end by 8 bases, with 11 bases between. CDR3 sequence: CASSFGRVDEQFF. The CDR3 DNA is TGCGCCAGCAGCTTTGGGAGAGTCGATGAGCAGTTCTTC.

The V call is TRBV9, the J call TRBJ2-3, with 8 positions matching TRBD1. Germline CDR1 reads SGDLS; CDR2 reads YYNGEE. Germline trimming cut 5 bases from V and 4 bases from J; bases unmatched to any gene: 15. This CDR3 spans 17 amino acids. The CDR3 nucleotides read TGTGCCAGCAGTGACACAGGGGGTCCCCGTCCCCCAGATACGCAGTATTTT. This gives the protein CASSDTGGPRPPDTQYF. The complete variable domain, with remaining parts taken from reference TRBV9 and TRBJ2-3, reads DSGVTQTPKHLITATGQRVTLRCSPRSGDLSVYWYQQSLDQGLQFLIQYYNGEERAKGNILERFSAQQFPDLHSELNLSSLELGDSALYFCASSDTGGPRPPDTQYFGPGTRLTVL.

The rearrangement uses TRBV28 and TRBJ2-3, with D perhaps TRBD1 (5 bases). The CDR3 totals 14 residues. In germline, CDR1 is MDHEN, CDR2 SYDVKM. V lost 6 bases and J lost 4, with 14 bases in between. CDR3 nucleotide sequence: TGTGCCAGCAGACCCAGGGCAATCCCAGATACGCAGTATTTT. This codes for CASRPRAIPDTQYF.